A selection of T cell receptor beta chains follows, all from one sample in a study of shared clonotypes between healthy human individuals. Clones were sequenced by immunoSEQ multiplex PCR, and TCRdb holds only the in-frame ones, with some missing. Found here are roughly 2,000,000 clones, about 94% of them singletons; the top ten hold around 1%. Source material: naive CD8+ T cells sorted from blood. The source of these receptors is a young man in good health. Both conserved end residues are part of each CDR3. A D gene is named only where the DNA matches it firmly.

J	V	D	CDR3	DNA
TRBJ2-7	TRBV5-4	-	CASSLEDAQDEQYF	TGTGCCAGCAGCTTGGAGGATGCCCAAGACGAGCAGTACTTC
TRBJ2-5	TRBV29-1	-	CSVEGAGEETQYF	TGCAGCGTTGAAGGTGCAGGTGAAGAGACCCAGTACTTC
TRBJ1-1	TRBV14	-	CASSPGLEAFF	TGTGCCAGCAGCCCCGGCTTGGAAGCTTTCTTT
TRBJ1-2	TRBV30	TRBD1	CAWSEAGGFYGYTF	TGTGCCTGGAGTGAGGCAGGGGGATTCTATGGCTACACCTTC
TRBJ2-7	TRBV5-6	-	CASSPGPIAYEQYF	TGTGCCAGCAGCCCAGGACCGATCGCCTACGAGCAGTACTTC
TRBJ2-7	TRBV5-6	-	CASSLIGDEQYF	TGTGCCAGCAGCTTGATCGGGGACGAGCAGTACTTC
TRBJ1-3	TRBV6-5	-	CASSWTASYSGNTIYF	TGTGCCAGCAGTTGGACCGCCTCATATTCTGGAAACACCATATATTTT
TRBJ2-7	TRBV30	-	CAWSVTALSYEQYF	TGTGCCTGGAGTGTGACAGCTCTCTCCTACGAGCAGTACTTC
TRBJ2-3	TRBV28	-	CASSPIRADTQYF	TGTGCCAGCAGTCCTATAAGGGCAGATACGCAGTATTTT
TRBJ2-7	TRBV4-3	-	CASSLPGLSLGEQYF	TGCGCCAGCAGCCTACCGGGGCTCAGCCTTGGCGAGCAGTACTTC
TRBJ2-7	TRBV6-1	TRBD2	CASRGMTSVLGEQYF	TGTGCCAGCAGGGGCATGACTAGCGTTTTAGGCGAGCAGTACTTC
TRBJ2-1	TRBV4-1	-	CASSRGGESDNEQFF	TGCGCCAGCAGCCGTGGGGGAGAGTCGGACAATGAGCAGTTCTTC
TRBJ2-3	TRBV10-2	-	CASSSDTQYF	TGCGCCAGCAGTTCAGATACGCAGTATTTT
TRBJ1-2	TRBV29-1	-	CSVRTQSVSDTF	TGCAGCGTCCGGACCCAGTCAGTCTCTGACACCTTC